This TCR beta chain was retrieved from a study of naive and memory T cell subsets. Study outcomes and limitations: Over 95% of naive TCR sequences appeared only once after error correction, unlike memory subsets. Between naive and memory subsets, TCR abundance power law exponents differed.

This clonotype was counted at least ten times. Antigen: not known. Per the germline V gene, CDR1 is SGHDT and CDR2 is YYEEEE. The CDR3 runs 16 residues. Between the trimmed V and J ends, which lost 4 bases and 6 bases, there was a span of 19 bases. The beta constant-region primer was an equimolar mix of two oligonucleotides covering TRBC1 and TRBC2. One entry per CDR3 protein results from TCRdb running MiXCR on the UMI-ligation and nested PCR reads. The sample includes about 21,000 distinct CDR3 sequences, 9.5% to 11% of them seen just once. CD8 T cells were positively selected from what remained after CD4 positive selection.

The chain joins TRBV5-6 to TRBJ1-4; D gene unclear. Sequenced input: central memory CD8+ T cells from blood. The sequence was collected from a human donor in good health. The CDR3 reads CASSPPSGYGDEKLFF. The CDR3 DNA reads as TGTGCCAGCAGCCCCCCAAGTGGCTACGGGGATGAAAAACTGTTTTTT.